This is a list of T cell receptor beta chains from one sample in a study of regulatory T cells in long-lasting Graves disease. MiXCR, applied by TCRdb to the multiplex PCR reads, yields one record per CDR3 protein. The data contain 300,000 to 350,000 distinct CDR3 sequences, 15% to 20% of them seen just once; the ten biggest clones take up roughly 29%. Source: peripheral blood mononuclear cells (PBMCs), taken when the disease was refractory, from a patient treated with antithyroid drugs. These receptors were collected from a female donor with Graves disease. Each CDR3 is given with its conserved first and last residue.

v_call: TRBV14; cdr3_aa: CASRRKGVETQYF
v_call: TRBV13; cdr3_aa: CASSQSIKAGDTGELFF
v_call: TRBV2; cdr3_aa: CASSSSGRSYEQYF
v_call: TRBV28; cdr3_aa: CASRPTGATGELFF
v_call: TRBV3-1; cdr3_aa: CASSLRTGAAKNIQYF
v_call: TRBV5-1; cdr3_aa: CASSLRTIGGSEAFF
v_call: TRBV4-3; cdr3_aa: CASSQDIVGRGYNEQFF
v_call: TRBV7-2; cdr3_aa: CASSFNPAGGITNTGELFF
v_call: TRBV3-1; cdr3_aa: CASSRGTSGSQYF
v_call: TRBV6-1; cdr3_aa: CASSELMGQGAHEQYF
v_call: TRBV6-1; cdr3_aa: CASSTQYLTGATNEKLFF
v_call: TRBV28; cdr3_aa: CASKRTGSGANVLTF
v_call: TRBV18; cdr3_aa: CASSRQTATTDTQYF
v_call: TRBV25-1; cdr3_aa: CASSEYGFYEQYF
v_call: TRBV2; cdr3_aa: CASSKQGARVATEAFF
v_call: TRBV29-1; cdr3_aa: CSGALGDYEQYF
v_call: TRBV6-1; cdr3_aa: CATRPGTGGFEQYF